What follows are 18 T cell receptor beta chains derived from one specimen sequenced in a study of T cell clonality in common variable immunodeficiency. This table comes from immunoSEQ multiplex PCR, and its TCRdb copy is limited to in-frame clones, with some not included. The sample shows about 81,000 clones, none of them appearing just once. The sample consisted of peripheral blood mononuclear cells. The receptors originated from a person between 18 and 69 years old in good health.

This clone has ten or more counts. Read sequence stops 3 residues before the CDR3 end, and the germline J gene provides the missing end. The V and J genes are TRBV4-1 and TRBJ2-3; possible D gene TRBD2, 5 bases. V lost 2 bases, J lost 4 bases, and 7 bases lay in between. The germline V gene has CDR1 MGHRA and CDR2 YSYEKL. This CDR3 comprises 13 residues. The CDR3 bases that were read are TGCGCCAGCAGCCAATTCGGGGCAGATACG. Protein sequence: CASSQFGADT. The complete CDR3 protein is CASSQFGADTQYF.

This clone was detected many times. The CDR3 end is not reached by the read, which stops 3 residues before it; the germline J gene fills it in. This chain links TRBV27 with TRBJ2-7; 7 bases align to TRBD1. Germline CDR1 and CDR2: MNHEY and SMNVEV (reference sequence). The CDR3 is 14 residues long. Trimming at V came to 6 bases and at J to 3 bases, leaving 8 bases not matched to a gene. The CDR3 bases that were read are TGTGCCAGCAGCGTACAGGGGCGGTTCTACGAG. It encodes CASSVQGRFYE. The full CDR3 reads CASSVQGRFYEQYF.

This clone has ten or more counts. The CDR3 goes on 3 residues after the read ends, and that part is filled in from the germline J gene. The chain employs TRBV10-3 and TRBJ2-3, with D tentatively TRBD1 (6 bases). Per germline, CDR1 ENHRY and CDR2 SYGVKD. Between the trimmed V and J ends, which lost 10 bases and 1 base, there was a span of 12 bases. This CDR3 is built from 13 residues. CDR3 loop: CARRQEGTDTQYF. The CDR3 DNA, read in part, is TGTGCCAGACGACAGGAGGGCACAGATACG.

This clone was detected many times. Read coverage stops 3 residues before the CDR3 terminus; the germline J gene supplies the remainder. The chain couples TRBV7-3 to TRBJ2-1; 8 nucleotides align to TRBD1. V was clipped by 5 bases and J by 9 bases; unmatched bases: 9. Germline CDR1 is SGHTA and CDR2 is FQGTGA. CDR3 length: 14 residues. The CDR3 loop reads CASSPFGTGGEQFF. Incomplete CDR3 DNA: TGTGCCAGCAGCCCATTCGGGACAGGAGGTGAG. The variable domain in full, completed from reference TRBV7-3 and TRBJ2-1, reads GAGVSQTPSNKVTEKGKYVELRCDPISGHTALYWYRQSLGQGPEFLIYFQGTGAADDSGLPNDRFFAVRPEGSVSTLKIQRTERGDSAVYLCASSPFGTGGEQFFGPGTRLTVL.

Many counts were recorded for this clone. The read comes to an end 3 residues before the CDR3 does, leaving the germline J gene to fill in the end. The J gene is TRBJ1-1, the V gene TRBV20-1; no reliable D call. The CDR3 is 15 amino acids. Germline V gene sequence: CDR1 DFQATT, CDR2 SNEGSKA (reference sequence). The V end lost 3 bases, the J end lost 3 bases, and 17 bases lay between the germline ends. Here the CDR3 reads CSARDSARADTEAFF. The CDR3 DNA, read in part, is TGCAGTGCTAGGGACTCGGCCCGTGCGGACACTGAA.

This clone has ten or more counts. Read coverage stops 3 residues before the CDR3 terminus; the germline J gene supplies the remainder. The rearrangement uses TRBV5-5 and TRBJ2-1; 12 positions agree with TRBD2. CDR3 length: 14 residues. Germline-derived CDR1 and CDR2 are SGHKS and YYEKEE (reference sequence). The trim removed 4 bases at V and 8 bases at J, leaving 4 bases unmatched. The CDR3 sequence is CASSSRTSGDEQFF. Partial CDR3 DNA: TGTGCCAGCAGCAGCCGGACTAGCGGGGATGAG.

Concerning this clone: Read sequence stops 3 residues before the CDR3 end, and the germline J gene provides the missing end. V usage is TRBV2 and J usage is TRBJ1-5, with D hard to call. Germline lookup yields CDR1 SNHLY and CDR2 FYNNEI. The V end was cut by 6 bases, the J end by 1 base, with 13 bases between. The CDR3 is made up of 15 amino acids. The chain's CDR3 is CASSPTTSSNQPQHF. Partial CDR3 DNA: TGTGCCAGCAGCCCGACAACGTCGAGCAATCAGCCC.

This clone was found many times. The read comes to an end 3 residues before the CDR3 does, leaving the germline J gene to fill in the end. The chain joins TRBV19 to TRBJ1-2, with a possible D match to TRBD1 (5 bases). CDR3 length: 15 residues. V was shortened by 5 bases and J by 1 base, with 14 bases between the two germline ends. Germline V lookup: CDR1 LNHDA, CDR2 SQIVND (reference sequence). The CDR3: CASSSRVTSNYGYTF. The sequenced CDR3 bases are TGTGCCAGTAGTTCCAGGGTAACCAGTAACTATGGC.

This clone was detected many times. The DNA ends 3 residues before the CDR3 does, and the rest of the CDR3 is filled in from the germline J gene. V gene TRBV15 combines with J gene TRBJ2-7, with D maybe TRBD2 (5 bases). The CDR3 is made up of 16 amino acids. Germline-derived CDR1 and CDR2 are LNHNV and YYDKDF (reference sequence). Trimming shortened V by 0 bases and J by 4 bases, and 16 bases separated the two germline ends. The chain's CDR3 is CATSRDLWPSTYEQYF. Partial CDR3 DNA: TGTGCCACCAGCAGAGATTTGTGGCCTAGCACTTACGAG.

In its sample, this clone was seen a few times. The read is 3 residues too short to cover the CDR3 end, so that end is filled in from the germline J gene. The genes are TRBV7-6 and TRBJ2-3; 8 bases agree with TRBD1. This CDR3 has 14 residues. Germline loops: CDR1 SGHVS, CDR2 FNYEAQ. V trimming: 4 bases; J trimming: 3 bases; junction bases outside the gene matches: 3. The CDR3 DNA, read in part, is TGTGCCAGCAGCTCCTGGACAGGGACAGATACG. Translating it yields CASSSWTGTDT. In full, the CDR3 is CASSSWTGTDTQYF.

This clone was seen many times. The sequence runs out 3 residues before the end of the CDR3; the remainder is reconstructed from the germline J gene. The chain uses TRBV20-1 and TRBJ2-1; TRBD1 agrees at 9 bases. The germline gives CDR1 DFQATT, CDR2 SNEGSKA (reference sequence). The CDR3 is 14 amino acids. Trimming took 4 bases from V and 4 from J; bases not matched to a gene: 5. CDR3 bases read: TGCAGTGCTACCGGGACAGGGAATTACAATGAG. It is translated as CSATGTGNYNE. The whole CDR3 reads CSATGTGNYNEQFF.

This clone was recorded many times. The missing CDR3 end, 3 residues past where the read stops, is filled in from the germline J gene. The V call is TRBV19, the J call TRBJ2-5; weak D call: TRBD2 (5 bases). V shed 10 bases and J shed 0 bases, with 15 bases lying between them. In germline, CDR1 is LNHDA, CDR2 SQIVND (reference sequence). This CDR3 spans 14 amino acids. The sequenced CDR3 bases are TGTGCCACCGCGGGCGGCTCTTACCAAGAGACC. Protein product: CATAGGSYQET. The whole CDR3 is CATAGGSYQETQYF.

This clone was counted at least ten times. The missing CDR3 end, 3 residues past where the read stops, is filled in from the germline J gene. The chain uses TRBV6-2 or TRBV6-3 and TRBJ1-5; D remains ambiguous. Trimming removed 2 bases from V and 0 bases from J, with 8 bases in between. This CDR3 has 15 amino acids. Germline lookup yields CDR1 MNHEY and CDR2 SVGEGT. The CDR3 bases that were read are TGTGCCAGCAGTTACAGGGCAGGTAGCAATCAGCCC. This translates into CASSYRAGSNQP. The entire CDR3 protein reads CASSYRAGSNQPQHF.

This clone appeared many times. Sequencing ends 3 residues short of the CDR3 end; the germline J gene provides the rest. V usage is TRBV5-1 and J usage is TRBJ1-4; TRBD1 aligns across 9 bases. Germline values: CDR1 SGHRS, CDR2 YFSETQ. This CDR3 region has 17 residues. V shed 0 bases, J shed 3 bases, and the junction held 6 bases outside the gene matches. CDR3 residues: CASSLAPRTGANEKLFF. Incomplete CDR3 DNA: TGCGCCAGCAGCTTGGCCCCTCGGACAGGGGCTAATGAAAAA.

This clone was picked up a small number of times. The CDR3 loop is CASSDGGWEVEQFF. Incomplete CDR3 DNA: TGCGCCAGCAGTGATGGGGGGTGGGAGGTTGAG. The chain couples TRBV10-2 to TRBJ2-1; D might be TRBD2 (6 bases). With the read ending 3 residues before the CDR3 end, the germline J gene is used to fill in that end. Germline CDR1 and CDR2: WSHSY and SAAADI. The CDR3 totals 14 residues. Trimming stripped 3 bases from V and 9 bases from J, with 15 bases between.

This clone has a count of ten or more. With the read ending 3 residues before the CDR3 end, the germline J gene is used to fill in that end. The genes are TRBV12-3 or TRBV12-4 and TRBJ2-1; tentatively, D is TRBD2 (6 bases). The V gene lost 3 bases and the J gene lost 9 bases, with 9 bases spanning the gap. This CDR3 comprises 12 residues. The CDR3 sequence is CASSLAGSEQFF. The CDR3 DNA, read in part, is TGTGCCAGCAGTTTGGCGGGATCTGAG.

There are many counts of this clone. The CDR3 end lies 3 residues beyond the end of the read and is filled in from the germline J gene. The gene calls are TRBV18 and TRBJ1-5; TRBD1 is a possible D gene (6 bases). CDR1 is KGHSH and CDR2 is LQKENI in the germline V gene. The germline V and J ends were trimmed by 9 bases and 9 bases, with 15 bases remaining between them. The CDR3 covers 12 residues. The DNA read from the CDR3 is TGTGCCAGTACCGGGGGGGCCGGGCCC. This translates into CASTGGAGP. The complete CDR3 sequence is CASTGGAGPQHF.

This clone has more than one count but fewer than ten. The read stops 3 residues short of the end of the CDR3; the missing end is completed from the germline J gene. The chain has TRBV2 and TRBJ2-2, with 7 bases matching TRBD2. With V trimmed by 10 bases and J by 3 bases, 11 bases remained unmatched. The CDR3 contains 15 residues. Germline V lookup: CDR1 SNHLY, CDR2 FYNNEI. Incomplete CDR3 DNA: TGTGCCATCGAACCCGGGGACTACTACACCGGGGAG. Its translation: CAIEPGDYYTGE. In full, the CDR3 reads CAIEPGDYYTGELFF.